This T cell receptor beta chain was observed in a study of blood T cell repertoires in COVID-19. The data were produced by immunoSEQ multiplex PCR, yet TCRdb's version contains in-frame clones alone and is incomplete. The table has about 270,000 clones, 80% to 95% seen once. This clone appeared once. The CDR3 is made up of 19 amino acids. CDR1 is SGHDN and CDR2 is FVKESK in the germline V gene. With V trimmed by 3 bases and J by 8 bases, 23 bases remained unmatched. The specimen was PBMCs or T cells enriched from blood (not recorded which). The sequence derives from a man in his forties who had been exposed to COVID-19. V gene TRBV14 combines with J gene TRBJ1-2; 8 positions agree with TRBD1. This CDR3 is CASSQEIGTGILSGGGYTF. In nucleotides, the CDR3 is TGTGCCAGCAGCCAGGAAATCGGGACAGGTATACTGAGCGGCGGGGGCTACACCTTC.